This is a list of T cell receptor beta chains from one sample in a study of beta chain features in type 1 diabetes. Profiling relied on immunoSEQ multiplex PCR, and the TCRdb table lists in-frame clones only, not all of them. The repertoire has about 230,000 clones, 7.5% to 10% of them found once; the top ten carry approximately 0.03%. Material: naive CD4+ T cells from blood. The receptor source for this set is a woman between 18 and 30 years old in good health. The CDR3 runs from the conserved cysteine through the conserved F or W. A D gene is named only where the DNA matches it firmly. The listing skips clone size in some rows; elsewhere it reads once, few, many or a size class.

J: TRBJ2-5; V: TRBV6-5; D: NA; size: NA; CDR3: CASSRGARETQYF; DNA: TGTGCCAGCAGTCGGGGGGCAAGGGAGACCCAGTACTTC
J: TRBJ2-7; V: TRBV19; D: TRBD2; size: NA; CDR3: CASSSGTSRIYEQYF; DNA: TGTGCCAGTAGTAGTGGGACTAGCAGAATCTACGAGCAGTACTTC
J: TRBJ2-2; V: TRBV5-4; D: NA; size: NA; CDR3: CASSSRGTAGELFF; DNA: TGTGCCAGCAGCTCCCGGGGGACAGCCGGGGAGCTGTTTTTT
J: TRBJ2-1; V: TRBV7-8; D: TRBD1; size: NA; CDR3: CASRGDRYNEQFF; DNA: TGTGCCAGCAGGGGGGACAGATACAATGAGCAGTTCTTC
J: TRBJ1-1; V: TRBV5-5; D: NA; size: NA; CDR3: CASSLDRFTEAFF; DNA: TGTGCCAGCAGCTTGGATCGGTTCACTGAAGCTTTCTTT
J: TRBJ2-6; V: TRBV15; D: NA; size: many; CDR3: CATSRGGEGANVLTF; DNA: TGTGCCACCAGCAGAGGCGGTGAAGGGGCCAACGTCCTGACTTTC
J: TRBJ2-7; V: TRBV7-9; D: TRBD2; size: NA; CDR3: CASSPSGTSSYEQYF; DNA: TGTGCCAGCAGCCCTAGCGGGACTAGCTCCTACGAGCAGTACTTC
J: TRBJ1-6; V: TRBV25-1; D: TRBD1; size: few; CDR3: CASSDRDRDNSPLHF; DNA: TGTGCCAGCAGTGACCGGGACAGGGATAATTCACCCCTCCACTTT
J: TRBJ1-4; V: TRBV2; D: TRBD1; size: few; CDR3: CASNTGGINEKLFF; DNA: TGTGCCAGCAACACAGGGGGAATTAATGAAAAACTGTTTTTT
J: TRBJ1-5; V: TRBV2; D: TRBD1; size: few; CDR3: CASSEGTGSNQPQHF; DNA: TGTGCCAGCAGTGAAGGGACAGGCAGCAATCAGCCCCAGCATTTT
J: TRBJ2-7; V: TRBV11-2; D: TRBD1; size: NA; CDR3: CASSSYRDRSYEQYF; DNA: TGTGCCAGCAGCTCCTACCGGGACAGGTCCTACGAGCAGTACTTC
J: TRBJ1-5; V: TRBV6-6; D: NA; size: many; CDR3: CASSYLAASDQPQHF; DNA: TGTGCCAGCAGTTACTTAGCGGCCAGTGACCAGCCCCAGCATTTT
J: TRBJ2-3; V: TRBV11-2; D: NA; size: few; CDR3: CASSPQPIADTQYF; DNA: TGTGCCAGCAGCCCCCAACCTATCGCAGATACGCAGTATTTT
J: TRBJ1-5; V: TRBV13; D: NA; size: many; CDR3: CASSDRNQPQHF; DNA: TGTGCCAGCAGCGACAGGAATCAGCCCCAGCATTTT
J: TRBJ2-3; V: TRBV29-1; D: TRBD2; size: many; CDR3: CSVEREVTDTQYF; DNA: TGCAGCGTTGAGCGGGAGGTCACAGATACGCAGTATTTT
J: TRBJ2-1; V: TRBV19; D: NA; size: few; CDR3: CASSIVASSYNEQFF; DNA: TGTGCCAGTAGTATAGTGGCATCATCCTACAATGAGCAGTTCTTC
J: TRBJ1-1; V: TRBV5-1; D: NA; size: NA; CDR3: CASSLSMPGRAEAFF; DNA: TGCGCCAGCAGCTTGTCAATGCCAGGGAGGGCTGAAGCTTTCTTT
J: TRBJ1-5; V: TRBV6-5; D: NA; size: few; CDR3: CASSLLRSNQPQHF; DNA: TGTGCCAGCAGTTTACTTCGTAGCAATCAGCCCCAGCATTTT
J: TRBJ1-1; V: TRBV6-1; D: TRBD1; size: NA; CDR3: CASRRGGIDEAFF; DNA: TGTGCCAGCAGACGAGGGGGCATCGATGAAGCTTTCTTT
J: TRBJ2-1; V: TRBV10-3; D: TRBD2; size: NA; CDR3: CAISEAGGGGSEQFF; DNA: TGTGCCATCAGTGAGGCCGGGGGGGGAGGATCGGAGCAGTTCTTC
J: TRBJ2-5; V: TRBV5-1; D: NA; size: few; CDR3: CASTIQATPEETQYF; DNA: TGCGCCAGCACGATCCAGGCCACCCCTGAAGAGACCCAGTACTTC
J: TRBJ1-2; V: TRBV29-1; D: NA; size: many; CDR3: CSAGLNYGYTF; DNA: TGCAGCGCCGGACTTAACTATGGCTACACCTTC
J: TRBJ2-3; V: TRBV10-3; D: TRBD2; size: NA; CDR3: CAIRPTSGRFTDTQYF; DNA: TGTGCCATCAGGCCGACTAGCGGGAGGTTCACAGATACGCAGTATTTT
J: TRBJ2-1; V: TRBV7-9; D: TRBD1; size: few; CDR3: CASSLWDRGDEQFF; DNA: TGTGCCAGCAGCTTATGGGACAGGGGCGATGAGCAGTTCTTC
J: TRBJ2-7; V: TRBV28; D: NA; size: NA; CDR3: CASSPPTYDRNEQYF; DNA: TGTGCCAGCAGCCCCCCGACATACGACCGGAACGAGCAGTACTTC
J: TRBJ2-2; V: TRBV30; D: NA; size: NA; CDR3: CAWSVRLGAYTGELFF; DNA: TGTGCCTGGAGTGTACGCTTGGGGGCCTACACCGGGGAGCTGTTTTTT
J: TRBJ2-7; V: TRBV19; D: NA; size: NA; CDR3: CASRGTGVGEQYF; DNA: TGTGCCAGTAGGGGAACGGGGGTGGGGGAGCAGTACTTC
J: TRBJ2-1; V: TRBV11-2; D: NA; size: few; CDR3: CASNSGRVGYNEQFF; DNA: TGTGCCAGCAACTCGGGCAGGGTAGGCTACAATGAGCAGTTCTTC
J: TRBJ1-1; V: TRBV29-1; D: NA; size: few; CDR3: CSVEYRVVSTEAFF; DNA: TGCAGCGTTGAATACAGGGTTGTGTCGACTGAAGCTTTCTTT
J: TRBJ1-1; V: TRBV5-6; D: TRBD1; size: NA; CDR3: CASSLPDRGRWNTEAFF; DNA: TGTGCCAGCAGCTTGCCGGACAGGGGGCGATGGAACACTGAAGCTTTCTTT
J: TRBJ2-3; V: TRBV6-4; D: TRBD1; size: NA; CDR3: CASSYTGEDTQYF; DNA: TGTGCCAGCAGTTACACAGGGGAAGATACGCAGTATTTT
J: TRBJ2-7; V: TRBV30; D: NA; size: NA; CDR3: CAWSVPQGFSYEQYF; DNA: TGTGCCTGGAGTGTCCCACAGGGCTTTTCCTACGAGCAGTACTTC
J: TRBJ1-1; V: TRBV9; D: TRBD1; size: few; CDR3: CASSVGQGALYTEAFF; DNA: TGTGCCAGCAGCGTAGGGCAGGGGGCGTTGTACACTGAAGCTTTCTTT
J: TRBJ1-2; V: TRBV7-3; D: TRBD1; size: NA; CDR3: CASSLISGQGSPYGYTF; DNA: TGTGCCAGCAGCTTAATCTCCGGACAGGGCAGCCCCTATGGCTACACCTTC
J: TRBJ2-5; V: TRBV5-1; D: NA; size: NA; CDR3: CASSLSFPSAETQYF; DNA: TGCGCCAGCAGCTTATCATTCCCGTCCGCGGAGACCCAGTACTTC
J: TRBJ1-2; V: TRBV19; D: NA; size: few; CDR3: CASNPRDLYGYTF; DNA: TGTGCCAGTAATCCCCGGGATTTATATGGCTACACCTTC
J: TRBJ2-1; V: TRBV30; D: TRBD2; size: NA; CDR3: CAWARGSGRNNEQFF; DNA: TGTGCCTGGGCCCGCGGTAGCGGGAGAAATAATGAGCAGTTCTTC
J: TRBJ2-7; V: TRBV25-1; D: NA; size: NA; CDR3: CASSDPPPGEQYF; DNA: TGTGCCAGCAGTGACCCTCCCCCCGGCGAGCAGTACTTC
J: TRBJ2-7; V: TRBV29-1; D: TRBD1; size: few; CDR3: CSVETGGYEQYF; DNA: TGCAGCGTTGAGACAGGGGGCTACGAGCAGTACTTC
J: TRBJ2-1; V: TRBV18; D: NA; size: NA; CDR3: CASSMGVYNEQFF; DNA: TGTGCCAGCTCAATGGGAGTTTACAATGAGCAGTTCTTC
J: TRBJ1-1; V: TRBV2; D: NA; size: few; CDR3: CASSEARGGSTEAFF; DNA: TGTGCCAGCAGTGAAGCGCGGGGGGGGAGCACTGAAGCTTTCTTT
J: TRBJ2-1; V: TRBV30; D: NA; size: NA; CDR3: CAWSPSKPGVLQYNEQFF; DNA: TGTGCCTGGAGTCCTAGCAAGCCGGGGGTCCTTCAATACAATGAGCAGTTCTTC
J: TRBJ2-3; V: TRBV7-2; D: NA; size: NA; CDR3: CASSQDSNRPQYF; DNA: TGTGCCAGCAGCCAAGACAGCAATCGGCCGCAGTATTTT
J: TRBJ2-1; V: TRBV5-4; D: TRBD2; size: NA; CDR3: CASSGSGRIHEQFF; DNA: TGTGCCAGCAGCGGTAGCGGGAGGATTCATGAGCAGTTCTTC
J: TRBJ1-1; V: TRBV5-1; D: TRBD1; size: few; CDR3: CASSPGTGVMNTEAFF; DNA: TGCGCCAGCAGCCCCGGGACAGGGGTGATGAACACTGAAGCTTTCTTT
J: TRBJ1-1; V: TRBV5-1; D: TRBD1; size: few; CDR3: CASSLSGGGYMNTEAFF; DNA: TGCGCCAGCAGCTTGTCAGGGGGCGGCTATATGAACACTGAAGCTTTCTTT
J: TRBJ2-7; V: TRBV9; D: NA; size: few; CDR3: CASSVRPGLYEQYF; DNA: TGTGCCAGCAGCGTCCGACCCGGACTCTACGAGCAGTACTTC
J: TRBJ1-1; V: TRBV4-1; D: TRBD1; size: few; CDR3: CASSQAWTGGVTEAFF; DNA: TGCGCCAGCAGCCAGGCCTGGACAGGGGGAGTCACTGAAGCTTTCTTT
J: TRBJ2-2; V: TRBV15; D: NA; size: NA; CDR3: CATSRHQTELGELFF; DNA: TGTGCCACCAGCAGACATCAGACAGAGCTCGGGGAGCTGTTTTTT
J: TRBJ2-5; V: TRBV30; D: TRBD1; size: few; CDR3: CAWSQGTGTWEQYF; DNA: TGTGCCTGGAGTCAAGGGACAGGGACTTGGGAGCAGTACTTC
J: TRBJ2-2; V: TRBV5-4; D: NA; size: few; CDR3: CASSLAGVVGGELFF; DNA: TGTGCCAGCAGCTTGGCGGGGGTTGTGGGCGGGGAGCTGTTTTTT
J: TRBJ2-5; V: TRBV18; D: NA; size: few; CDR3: CASSPLGTNQETQYF; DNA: TGTGCCAGCTCACCACTAGGGACAAACCAAGAGACCCAGTACTTC
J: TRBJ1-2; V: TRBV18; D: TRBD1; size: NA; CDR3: CASSPPTGTGYTF; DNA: TGTGCCAGCTCACCACCGACAGGGACCGGCTACACCTTC
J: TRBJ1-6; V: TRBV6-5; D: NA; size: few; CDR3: CASSRDQGNSPLHF; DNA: TGTGCCAGCTCCAGAGATCAGGGAAATTCACCCCTCCACTTT
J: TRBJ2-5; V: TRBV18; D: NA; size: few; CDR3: CASSSQNLQETQYF; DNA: TGTGCCAGCTCAAGTCAGAACCTCCAAGAGACCCAGTACTTC
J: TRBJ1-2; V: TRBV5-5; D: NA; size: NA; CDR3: CASSRGTLSLYGYTF; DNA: TGTGCCAGCAGCCGCGGGACCTTAAGTCTCTATGGCTACACCTTC
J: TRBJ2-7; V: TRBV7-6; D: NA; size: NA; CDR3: CASSLDSVSYEQYF; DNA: TGTGCCAGCAGCTTGGATAGCGTCTCCTACGAGCAGTACTTC
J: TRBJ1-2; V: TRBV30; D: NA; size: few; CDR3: CAWGAYRVGYGYTF; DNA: TGTGCCTGGGGAGCCTACAGGGTTGGCTATGGCTACACCTTC
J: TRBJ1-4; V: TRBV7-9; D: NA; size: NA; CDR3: CASDNRDATNEKLFF; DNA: TGTGCCAGCGACAACAGGGACGCAACTAATGAAAAACTGTTTTTT
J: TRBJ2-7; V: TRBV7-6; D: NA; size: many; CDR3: CASSFRGEQYF; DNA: TGTGCCAGCAGCTTCCGCGGCGAGCAGTACTTC